The table lists the clone carrying this T cell receptor (beta chain) with a count of one. Antigen specificity is unknown. This record comes from a study of shared clonotypes between healthy human individuals. Study conclusions and caveats: As a rule, naive subsets had a larger estimated richness than memory subsets.

CDR3 length equals 15 residues. Germline-derived CDR1 and CDR2 are MDHEN and SYDVKM. After removal of 10 bases from V and 1 base from J, the junction contained 9 bases not matched to a gene. TCRdb's copy holds only in-frame clones and misses some; the assay was immunoSEQ multiplex PCR. This sample has roughly 2.1 million clones, with about 93% found just once. Positive CCR7 selection of CD45RO-negative cells yielded the naive CD8 cells, and terminally differentiated effector memory CD45RA+ cells were excluded. The donors, healthy adults who were HIV-negative, had experienced no recent acute infections or vaccinations. All donors were Caucasian adults living in Nashville, Tennessee.

Sequenced material: naive CD8+ T cells from PBMCs. This receptor was obtained from a man aged 18-30 years in good health. Some clones in this sample may be carry-over from other donors' samples. The rearrangement uses TRBV28 and TRBJ2-2; 7 nucleotides agree with TRBD1. The CDR3 bases are TGTGCCACCACCCCCGACAGGGTGAACACCGGGGAGCTGTTTTTT. Its protein is CATTPDRVNTGELFF.